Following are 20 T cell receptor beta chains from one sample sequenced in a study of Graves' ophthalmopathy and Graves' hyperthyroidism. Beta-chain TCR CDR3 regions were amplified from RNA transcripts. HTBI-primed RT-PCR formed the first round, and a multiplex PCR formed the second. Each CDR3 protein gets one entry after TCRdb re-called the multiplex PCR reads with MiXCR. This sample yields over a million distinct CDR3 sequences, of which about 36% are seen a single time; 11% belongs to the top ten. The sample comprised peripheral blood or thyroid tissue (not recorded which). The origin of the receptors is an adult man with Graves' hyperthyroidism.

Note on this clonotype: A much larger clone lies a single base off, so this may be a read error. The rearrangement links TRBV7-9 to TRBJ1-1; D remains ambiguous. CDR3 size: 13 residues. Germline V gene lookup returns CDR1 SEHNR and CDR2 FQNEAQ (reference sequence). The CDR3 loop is CASNLMTALEAFF. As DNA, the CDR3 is TGTGCCAGCAACTTAATGACTGCTCTTGAAGCTTTCTTT.

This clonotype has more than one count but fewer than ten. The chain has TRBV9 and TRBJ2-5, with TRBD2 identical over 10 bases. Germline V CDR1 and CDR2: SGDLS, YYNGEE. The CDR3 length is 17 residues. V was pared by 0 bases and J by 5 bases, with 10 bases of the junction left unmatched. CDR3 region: CASSVAGAGGPQETQYF. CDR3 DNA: TGTGCCAGCAGCGTAGCTGGAGCGGGAGGGCCGCAGGAGACCCAGTACTTC.

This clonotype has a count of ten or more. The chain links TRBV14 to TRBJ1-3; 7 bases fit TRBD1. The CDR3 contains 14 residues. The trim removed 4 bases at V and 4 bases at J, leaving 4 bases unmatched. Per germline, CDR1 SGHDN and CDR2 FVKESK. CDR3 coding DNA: TGTGCCAGCAGCCTCCGGGACAGCGGAAACACCATATATTTT. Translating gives CASSLRDSGNTIYF.

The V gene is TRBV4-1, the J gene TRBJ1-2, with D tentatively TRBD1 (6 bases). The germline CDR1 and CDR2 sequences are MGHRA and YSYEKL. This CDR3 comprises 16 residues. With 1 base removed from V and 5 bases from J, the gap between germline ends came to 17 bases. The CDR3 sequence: CASSQAVGGQGYGYTF. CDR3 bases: TGCGCCAGCAGCCAAGCCGTAGGGGGGCAGGGGTATGGCTACACCTTC.

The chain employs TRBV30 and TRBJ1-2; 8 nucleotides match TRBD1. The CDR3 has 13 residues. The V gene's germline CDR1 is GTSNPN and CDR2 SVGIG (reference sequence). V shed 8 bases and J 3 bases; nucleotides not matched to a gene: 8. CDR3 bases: TGTGCCCGCAAAACAGGGGGACACTATGGCTACACCTTC. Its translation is CARKTGGHYGYTF.

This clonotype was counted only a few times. The CDR3 spells CSARRELDQPQHF. The DNA for the CDR3 is TGCAGTGCTAGGAGAGAACTCGATCAGCCCCAGCATTTT. The genes are TRBV20-1 and TRBJ1-5; D not certain. Germline loops: CDR1 DFQATT, CDR2 SNEGSKA (reference sequence). With 3 bases removed from V and 5 bases from J, the gap between germline ends came to 11 bases. This CDR3 region has 13 residues.

CDR3 in amino acids: CASSEGGTGFPGYTF. CDR3 bases: TGTGCCAGCAGTGAAGGCGGGACAGGCTTTCCTGGCTACACCTTC. V and J are TRBV2 and TRBJ1-2; 8 bases fit TRBD1. Trimming at V came to 1 base and at J to 7 bases, leaving 8 bases not matched to a gene. This CDR3 comprises 15 residues. The germline V gene encodes CDR1 SNHLY and CDR2 FYNNEI.

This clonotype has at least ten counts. The CDR3 spells CSVEKGHNNQPQHF. Here the CDR3 DNA reads TGCAGCGTTGAAAAGGGACACAACAATCAGCCCCAGCATTTT. This chain connects TRBV29-1 to TRBJ1-5; maybe TRBD1 (6 bases). CDR3 length: 14 residues. Germline CDR1 SQVTM, CDR2 ANQGSEA. The V end lost 2 bases, the J end lost 3 bases, and 11 bases lay between the germline ends.

DNA of the CDR3: TGCAGTGCTAGTGGTAGAGACAGGGGTGAGACCCAGTACTTC. Its protein is CSASGRDRGETQYF. The chain uses TRBV20-1 and TRBJ2-5; 8 bases are a match to TRBD1. The CDR3 spans 14 residues. Trimming removed 3 bases from V and 5 bases from J; junction bases left unmatched: 8. Germline assignment: CDR1 DFQATT and CDR2 SNEGSKA (reference sequence).

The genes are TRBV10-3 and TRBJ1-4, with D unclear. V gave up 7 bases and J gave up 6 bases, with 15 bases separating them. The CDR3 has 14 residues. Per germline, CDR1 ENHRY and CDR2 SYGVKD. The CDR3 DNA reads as TGTGCCATCACCGAAAAGGGTCGGGATGAAAAACTGTTTTTT. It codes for CAITEKGRDEKLFF.

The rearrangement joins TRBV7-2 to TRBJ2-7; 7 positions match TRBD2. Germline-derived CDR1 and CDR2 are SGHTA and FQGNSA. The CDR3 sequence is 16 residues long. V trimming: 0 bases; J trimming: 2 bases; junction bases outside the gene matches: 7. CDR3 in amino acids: CASSLAGGAGAYEQYF. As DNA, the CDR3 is TGTGCCAGCAGCTTAGCGGGAGGGGCTGGGGCCTACGAGCAGTACTTC.

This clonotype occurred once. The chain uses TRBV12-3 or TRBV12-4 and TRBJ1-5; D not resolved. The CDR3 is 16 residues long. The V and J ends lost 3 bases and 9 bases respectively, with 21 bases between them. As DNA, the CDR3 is TGTGCCAGCAGTTTGGGTCCTGTGGCCCCAGAGGGGCCCCAGCATTTT. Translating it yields CASSLGPVAPEGPQHF.

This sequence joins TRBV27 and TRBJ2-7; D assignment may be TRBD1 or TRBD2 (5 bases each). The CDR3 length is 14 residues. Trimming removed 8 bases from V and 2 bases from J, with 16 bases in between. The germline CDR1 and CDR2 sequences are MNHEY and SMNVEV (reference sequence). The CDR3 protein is CASGTALLAYEQYF. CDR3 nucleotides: TGTGCCAGCGGGACGGCCCTCTTGGCCTACGAGCAGTACTTC.

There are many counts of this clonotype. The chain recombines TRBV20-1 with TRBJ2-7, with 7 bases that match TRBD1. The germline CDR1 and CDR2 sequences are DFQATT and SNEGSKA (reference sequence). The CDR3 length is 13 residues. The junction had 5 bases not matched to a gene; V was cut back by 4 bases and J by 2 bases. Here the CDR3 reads CSATGTDTYEQYF. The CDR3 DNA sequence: TGCAGTGCTACCGGGACAGACACCTACGAGCAGTACTTC.

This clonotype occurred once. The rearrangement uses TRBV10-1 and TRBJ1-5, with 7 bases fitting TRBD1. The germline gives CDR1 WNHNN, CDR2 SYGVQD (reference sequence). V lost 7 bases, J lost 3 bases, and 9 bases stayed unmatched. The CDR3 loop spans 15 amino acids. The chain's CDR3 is CASNIDRVDNQPQHF. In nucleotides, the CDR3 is TGCGCCAGCAACATAGACAGGGTAGACAATCAGCCCCAGCATTTT.

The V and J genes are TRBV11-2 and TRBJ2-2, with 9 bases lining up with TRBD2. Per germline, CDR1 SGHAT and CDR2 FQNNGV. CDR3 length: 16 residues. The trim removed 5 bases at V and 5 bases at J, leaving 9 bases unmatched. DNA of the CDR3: TGTGCCAGCAGCGTCCGACTAGCGGTGATTACCGGGGAGCTGTTTTTT. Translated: CASSVRLAVITGELFF.

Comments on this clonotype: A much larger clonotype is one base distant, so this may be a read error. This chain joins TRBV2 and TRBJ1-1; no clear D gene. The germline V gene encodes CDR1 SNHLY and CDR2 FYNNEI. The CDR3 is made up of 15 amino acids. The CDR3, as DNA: TGCGCCAGCAGCCAATATCATGGAGCGAGGACTGAAGCTTTCTTT. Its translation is CASSQYHGARTEAFF.

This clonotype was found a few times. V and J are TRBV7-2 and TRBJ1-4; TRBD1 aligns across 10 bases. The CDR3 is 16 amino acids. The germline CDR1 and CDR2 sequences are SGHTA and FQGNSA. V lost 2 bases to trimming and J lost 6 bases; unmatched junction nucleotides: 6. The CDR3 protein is CASSLTPGTGDEKLFF. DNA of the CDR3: TGTGCCAGCAGCTTAACACCAGGGACAGGGGATGAAAAACTGTTTTTT. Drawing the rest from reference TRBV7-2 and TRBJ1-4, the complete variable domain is GAGVSQSPSNKVTEKGKDVELRCDPISGHTALYWYRQSLGQGLEFLIYFQGNSAPDKSGLPSDRFSAERTGGSVSTLTIQRTQQEDSAVYLCASSLTPGTGDEKLFFGSGTQLSVL.

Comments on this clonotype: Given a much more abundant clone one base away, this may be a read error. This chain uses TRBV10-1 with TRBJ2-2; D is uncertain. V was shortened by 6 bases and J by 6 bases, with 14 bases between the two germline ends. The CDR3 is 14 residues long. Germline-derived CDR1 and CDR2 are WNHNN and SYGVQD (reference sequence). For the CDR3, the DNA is TGCGCCAGCAGATCCGCCCAGGACGCCGGGGAGCTGTTTTTT. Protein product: CASRSAQDAGELFF.

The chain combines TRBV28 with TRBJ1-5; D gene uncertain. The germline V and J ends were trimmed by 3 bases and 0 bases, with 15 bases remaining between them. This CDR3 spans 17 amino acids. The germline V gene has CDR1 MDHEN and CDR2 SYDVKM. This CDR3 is CASSFLWALYSNQPQHF. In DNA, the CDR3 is TGTGCCAGCAGTTTCTTATGGGCCCTTTATAGCAATCAGCCCCAGCATTTT.